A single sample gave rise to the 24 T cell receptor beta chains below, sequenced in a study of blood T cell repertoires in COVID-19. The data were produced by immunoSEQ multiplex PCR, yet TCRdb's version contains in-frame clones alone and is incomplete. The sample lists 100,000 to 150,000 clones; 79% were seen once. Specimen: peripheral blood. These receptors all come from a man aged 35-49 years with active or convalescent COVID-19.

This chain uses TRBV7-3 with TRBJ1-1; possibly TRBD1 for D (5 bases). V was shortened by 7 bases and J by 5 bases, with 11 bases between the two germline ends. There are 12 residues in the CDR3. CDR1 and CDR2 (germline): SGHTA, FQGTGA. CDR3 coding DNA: TGTGCCAGCATGGGGAAGGGGACTGAAGCTTTCTTT. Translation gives CASMGKGTEAFF.

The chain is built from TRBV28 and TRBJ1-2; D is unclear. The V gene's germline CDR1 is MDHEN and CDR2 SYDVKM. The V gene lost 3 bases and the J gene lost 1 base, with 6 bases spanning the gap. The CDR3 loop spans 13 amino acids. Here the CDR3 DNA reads TGTGCCAGCAGTTTGCCCGGTAACTATGGCTACACCTTC. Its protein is CASSLPGNYGYTF.

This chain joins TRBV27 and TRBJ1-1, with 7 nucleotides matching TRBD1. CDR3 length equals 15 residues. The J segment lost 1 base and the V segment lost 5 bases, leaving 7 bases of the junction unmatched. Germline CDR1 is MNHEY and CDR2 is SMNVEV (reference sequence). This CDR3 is CASSLSQGGNTEAFF. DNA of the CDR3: TGTGCCAGCAGTCTGTCCCAGGGGGGGAACACTGAAGCTTTCTTT.

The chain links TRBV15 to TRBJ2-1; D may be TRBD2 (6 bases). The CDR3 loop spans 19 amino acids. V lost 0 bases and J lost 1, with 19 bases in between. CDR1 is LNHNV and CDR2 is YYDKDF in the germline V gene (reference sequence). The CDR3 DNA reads TGTGCCACCAGCAGAGAATCCCTAGCGCTAGAGGAGTCCTACAATGAGCAGTTCTTC. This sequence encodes CATSRESLALEESYNEQFF.

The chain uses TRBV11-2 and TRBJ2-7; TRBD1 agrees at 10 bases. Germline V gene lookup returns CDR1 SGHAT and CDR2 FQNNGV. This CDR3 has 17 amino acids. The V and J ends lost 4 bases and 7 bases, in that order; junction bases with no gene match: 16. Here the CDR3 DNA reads TGTGCCAGCAGCTCTTATAAGAAGGTGGGACAGGGGCCTGAGCAGTACTTC. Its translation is CASSSYKKVGQGPEQYF.

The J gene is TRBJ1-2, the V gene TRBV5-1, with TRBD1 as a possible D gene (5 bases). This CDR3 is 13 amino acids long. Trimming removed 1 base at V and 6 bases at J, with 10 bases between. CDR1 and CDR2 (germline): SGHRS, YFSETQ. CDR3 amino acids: CASSLYQGDGYTF. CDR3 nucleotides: TGCGCCAGCAGCTTGTATCAGGGTGATGGCTACACCTTC.

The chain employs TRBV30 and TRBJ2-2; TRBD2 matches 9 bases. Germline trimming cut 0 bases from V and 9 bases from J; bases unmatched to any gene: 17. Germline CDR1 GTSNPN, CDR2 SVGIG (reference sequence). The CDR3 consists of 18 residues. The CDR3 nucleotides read TGTGCCTGGAGTGTTGCCAGGGGGACTGGCGGGGGGGGTAGGGAGCTGTTTTTT. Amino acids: CAWSVARGTGGGGRELFF.

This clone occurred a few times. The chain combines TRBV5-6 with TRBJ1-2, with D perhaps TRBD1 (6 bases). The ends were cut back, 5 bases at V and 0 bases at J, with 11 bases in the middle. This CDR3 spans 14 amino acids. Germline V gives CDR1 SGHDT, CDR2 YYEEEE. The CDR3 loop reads CASSHPGANYGYTF. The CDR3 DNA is TGTGCCAGCAGTCACCCAGGGGCTAACTATGGCTACACCTTC.

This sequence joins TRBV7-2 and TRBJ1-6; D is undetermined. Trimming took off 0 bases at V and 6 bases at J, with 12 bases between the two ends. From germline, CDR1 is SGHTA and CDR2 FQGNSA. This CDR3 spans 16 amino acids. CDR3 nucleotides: TGTGCCAGCAGCTTAGCGTATAGACTCCTTAATTCACCCCTCCACTTT. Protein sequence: CASSLAYRLLNSPLHF.

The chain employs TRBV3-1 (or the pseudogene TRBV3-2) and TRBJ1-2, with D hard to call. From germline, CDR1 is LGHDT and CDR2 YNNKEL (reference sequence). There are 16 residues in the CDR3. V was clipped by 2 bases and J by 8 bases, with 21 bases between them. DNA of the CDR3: TGTGCCAGCAGCCAAACGGGCGGCATAACCCCGGGAGGCTACACCTTC. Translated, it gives CASSQTGGITPGGYTF.

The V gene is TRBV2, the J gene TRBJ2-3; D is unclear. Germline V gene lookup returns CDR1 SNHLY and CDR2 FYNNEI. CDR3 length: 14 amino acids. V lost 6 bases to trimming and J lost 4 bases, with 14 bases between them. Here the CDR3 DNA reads TGTGCCAGCAGAGGTGGTACAGTTCCAGATACGCAGTATTTT. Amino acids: CASRGGTVPDTQYF.

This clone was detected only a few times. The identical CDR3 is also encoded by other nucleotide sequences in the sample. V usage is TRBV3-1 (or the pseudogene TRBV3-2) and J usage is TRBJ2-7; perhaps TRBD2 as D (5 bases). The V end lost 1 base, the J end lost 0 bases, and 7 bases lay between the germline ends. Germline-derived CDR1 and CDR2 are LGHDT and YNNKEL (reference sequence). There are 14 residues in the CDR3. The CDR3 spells CASSQGLASYEQYF. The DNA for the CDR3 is TGTGCCAGCAGCCAAGGCCTAGCCTCCTACGAGCAGTACTTC.

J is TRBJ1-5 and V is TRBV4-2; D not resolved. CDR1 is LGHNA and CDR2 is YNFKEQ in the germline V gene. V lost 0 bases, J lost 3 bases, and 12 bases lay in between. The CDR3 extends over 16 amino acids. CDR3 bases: TGTGCCAGCAGCCAAGAGTCGGCAGGAAACAATCAGCCCCAGCATTTT. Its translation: CASSQESAGNNQPQHF.

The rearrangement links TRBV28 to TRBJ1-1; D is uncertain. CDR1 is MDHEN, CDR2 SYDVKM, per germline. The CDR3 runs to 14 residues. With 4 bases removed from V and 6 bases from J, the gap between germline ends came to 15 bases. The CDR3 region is CASSSPFDGAEAFF. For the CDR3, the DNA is TGTGCCAGCAGTTCCCCGTTCGACGGAGCTGAAGCTTTCTTT.

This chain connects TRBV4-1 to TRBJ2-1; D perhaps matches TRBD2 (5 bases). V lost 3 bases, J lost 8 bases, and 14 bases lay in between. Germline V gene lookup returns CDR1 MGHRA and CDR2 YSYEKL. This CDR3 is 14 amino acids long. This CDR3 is CASSHGRPRDEQFF. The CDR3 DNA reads TGCGCCAGCAGCCATGGACGGCCGAGGGATGAGCAGTTCTTC.

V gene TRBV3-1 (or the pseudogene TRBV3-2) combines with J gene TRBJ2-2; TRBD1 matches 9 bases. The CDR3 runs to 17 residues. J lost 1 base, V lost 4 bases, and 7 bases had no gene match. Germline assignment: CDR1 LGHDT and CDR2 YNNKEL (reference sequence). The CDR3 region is CASSPLPGQGNTGELFF. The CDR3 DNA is TGTGCCAGCAGCCCCTTACCGGGACAGGGGAACACCGGGGAGCTGTTTTTT.

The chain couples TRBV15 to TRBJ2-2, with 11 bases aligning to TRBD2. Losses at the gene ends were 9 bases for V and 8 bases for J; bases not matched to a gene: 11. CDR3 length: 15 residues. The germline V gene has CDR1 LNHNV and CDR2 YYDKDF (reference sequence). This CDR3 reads CATVLAGGLSGELFF. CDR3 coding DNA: TGTGCCACGGTTCTAGCGGGGGGCCTTTCTGGGGAGCTGTTTTTT.

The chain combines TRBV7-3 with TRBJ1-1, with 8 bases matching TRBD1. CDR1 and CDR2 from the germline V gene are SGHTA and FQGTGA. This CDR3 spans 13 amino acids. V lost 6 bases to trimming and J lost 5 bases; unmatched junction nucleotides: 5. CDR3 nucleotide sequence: TGTGCCAGCAGTCAGACAGGGGATACTGAAGCTTTCTTT. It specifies CASSQTGDTEAFF.

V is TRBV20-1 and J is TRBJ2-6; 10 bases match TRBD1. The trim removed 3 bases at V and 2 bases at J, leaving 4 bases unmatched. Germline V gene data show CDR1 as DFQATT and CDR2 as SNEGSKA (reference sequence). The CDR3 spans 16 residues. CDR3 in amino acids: CSASRDRGAGANVLTF. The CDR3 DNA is TGCAGTGCTAGTCGGGACAGGGGCGCTGGGGCCAACGTCCTGACTTTC.

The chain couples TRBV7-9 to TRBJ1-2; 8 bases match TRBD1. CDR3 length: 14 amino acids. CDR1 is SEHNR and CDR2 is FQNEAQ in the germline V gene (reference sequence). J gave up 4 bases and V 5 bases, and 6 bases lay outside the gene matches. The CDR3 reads CASSPSTGGYGYTF. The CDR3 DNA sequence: TGTGCCAGCAGCCCCAGCACAGGGGGCTATGGCTACACCTTC.

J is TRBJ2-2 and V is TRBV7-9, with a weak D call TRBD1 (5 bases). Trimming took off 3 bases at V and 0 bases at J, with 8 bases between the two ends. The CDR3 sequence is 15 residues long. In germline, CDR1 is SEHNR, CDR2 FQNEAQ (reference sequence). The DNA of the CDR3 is TGTGCCAGCAGCTTGGGGCTCTCGAACACCGGGGAGCTGTTTTTT. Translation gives CASSLGLSNTGELFF.

CDR3 nucleotide sequence: TGTGCCAGCAGCAAGGGGGAGAGGGAGACCCAGTACTTC. Its protein is CASSKGERETQYF. The V and J genes are TRBV11-2 and TRBJ2-5, with a tentative D call TRBD1 (6 bases). CDR1 and CDR2 from the germline V gene are SGHAT and FQNNGV. Trimming removed 5 bases at V and 5 bases at J, with 12 bases between. CDR3 length: 13 residues. Full variable domain (outside the CDR3, taken from reference TRBV11-2 and TRBJ2-5): EAGVAQSPRYKIIEKRQSVAFWCNPISGHATLYWYQQILGQGPKLLIQFQNNGVVDDSQLPKDRFSAERLKGVDSTLKIQPAKLEDSAVYLCASSKGERETQYFGPGTRLLVL.

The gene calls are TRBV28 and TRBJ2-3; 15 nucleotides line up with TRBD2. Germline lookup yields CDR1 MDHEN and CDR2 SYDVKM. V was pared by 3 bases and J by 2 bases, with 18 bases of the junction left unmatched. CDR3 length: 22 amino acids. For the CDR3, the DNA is TGTGCCAGCAGTTTTTGGGACAGATTCGGACTAGCGGGAGGGCCCCCCACAGATACGCAGTATTTT. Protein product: CASSFWDRFGLAGGPPTDTQYF. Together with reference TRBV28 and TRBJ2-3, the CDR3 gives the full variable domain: DVKVTQSSRYLVKRTGEKVFLECVQDMDHENMFWYRQDPGLGLRLIYFSYDVKMKEKGDIPEGYSVSREKKERFSLILESASTNQTSMYLCASSFWDRFGLAGGPPTDTQYFGPGTRLTVL.

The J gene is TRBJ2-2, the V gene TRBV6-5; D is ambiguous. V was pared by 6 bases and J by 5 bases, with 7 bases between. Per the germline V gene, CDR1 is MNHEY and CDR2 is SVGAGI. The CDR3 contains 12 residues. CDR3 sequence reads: CASSQITGELFF. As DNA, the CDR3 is TGTGCCAGCAGCCAGATAACCGGGGAGCTGTTTTTT.